The 18 T cell receptor beta chains listed next were all sequenced from one sample in a study of response to subunit inactivated influenza vaccine. TCRdb re-called the RT-PCR reads through MiXCR, storing one row per CDR3 protein. This sample has about 620,000 distinct CDR3 sequences, with about 11% found just once. This sample was also put to use in a study of T cells expressing NK-cell markers. As reported in that work: Beta-chain TCR cDNA was generated via 5'RACE template switching with UMIs.

This material consisted of PBMCs from blood, taken on the day of vaccination. The receptors were gathered from a man aged 50 or older who received an inactivated influenza vaccine.

Only a few counts were recorded for this clonotype. The chain links TRBV30 to TRBJ1-4; 7 nucleotides match TRBD1. V dropped 2 bases and J dropped 10; count of bases not matched to a gene: 10. The CDR3 runs 14 residues. Germline CDR1 GTSNPN, CDR2 SVGIG (reference sequence). The CDR3 DNA reads TGTGCCTGGAGTCCGCTTAGGCAGGGGGTAAAACTGTTTTTT. Its protein is CAWSPLRQGVKLFF.

This clonotype was counted ten times or more. The CDR3 protein is CASLYGGAGQEIQETQYF. CDR3 DNA sequence: TGTGCCAGCCTTTACGGAGGGGCAGGACAGGAGATTCAAGAGACCCAGTACTTC. The chain carries TRBV11-1 and TRBJ2-5; perhaps TRBD1 as D (7 bases). Deletions cut 8 bases from V and 2 bases from J, with 27 bases between. Per germline, CDR1 SGHAT and CDR2 FQDESV (reference sequence). The CDR3 runs to 18 residues.

This chain uses TRBV9 with TRBJ2-3; D gene ambiguous. The CDR3 has 16 residues. The ends were cut back, 0 bases at V and 1 base at J, with 12 bases in the middle. CDR1 and CDR2 (germline): SGDLS, YYNGEE. CDR3 sequence (DNA): TGTGCCAGCAGCGTAGGAGGTCGCGGTGGCACAGATACGCAGTATTTT. Translated, it gives CASSVGGRGGTDTQYF.

The chain carries TRBV11-1 and TRBJ2-7, with TRBD2 matching over 11 bases. V shed 1 base and J 5 bases; nucleotides not matched to a gene: 4. This CDR3 is built from 15 residues. The V gene's germline CDR1 is SGHAT and CDR2 FQDESV (reference sequence). CDR3 in DNA: TGTGCCAGCAGCTTAGGTACTAGCGGGAGTCACGAGCAGTACTTC. It specifies CASSLGTSGSHEQYF. Together with reference TRBV11-1 and TRBJ2-7, the CDR3 gives the full variable domain: EAEVAQSPRYKITEKSQAVAFWCDPISGHATLYWYRQILGQGPELLVQFQDESVVDDSQLPKDRFSAERLKGVDSTLKIQPAELGDSAMYLCASSLGTSGSHEQYFGPGTRLTVT.

This clonotype was picked up a small number of times. The chain uses TRBV10-3 and TRBJ1-5; 8 nucleotides align to TRBD1. Germline V CDR1 and CDR2: ENHRY, SYGVKD. V lost 3 bases and J lost 5; bases outside the gene matches: 3. The CDR3 runs to 14 residues. The CDR3 nucleotides read TGTGCCATCAGTGAACGGGACAGGTATCAGCCCCAGCATTTT. Translating gives CAISERDRYQPQHF.

This clonotype was observed a handful of times. The chain recombines TRBV7-9 with TRBJ2-1; D is possibly TRBD2 (6 bases). V was clipped by 5 bases and J by 2 bases, with 13 bases between them. Looked up from germline, CDR1 is SEHNR and CDR2 is FQNEAQ (reference sequence). This CDR3 has 15 amino acids. CDR3 nucleotide sequence: TGTGCCAGCAGCCGGACTAACCCGACCTACAATGAGCAGTTCTTC. Its protein is CASSRTNPTYNEQFF.

This chain connects TRBV28 to TRBJ2-6; D is perhaps TRBD1 (6 bases). The CDR3 spans 16 residues. Between the trimmed V and J ends, which lost 7 bases and 4 bases, there was a span of 17 bases. Per the germline V gene, CDR1 is MDHEN and CDR2 is SYDVKM. The CDR3 loop is CASKSTGTPGANVLTF. CDR3 DNA: TGTGCCAGCAAGAGTACAGGGACCCCCGGGGCCAACGTCCTGACTTTC.

This clonotype was detected only a few times. The chain is built from TRBV12-3 or TRBV12-4 and TRBJ1-5, with TRBD1 matching over 9 bases. The CDR3 is 15 residues long. After removal of 4 bases from V and 0 bases from J, the junction contained 1 base not matched to a gene. The DNA for the CDR3 is TGTGCCAGCAGTTGGGACAGGGATAGCAATCAGCCCCAGCATTTT. This codes for CASSWDRDSNQPQHF.

In DNA form, the CDR3 reads TGTGCCTGGACCGAGGGGACGGGCAGGAGAGGAGGCTACACCTTC. Encoded protein: CAWTEGTGRRGGYTF. The V and J genes are TRBV30 and TRBJ1-2, with D possibly TRBD1 on 5 matching bases. The CDR3 has 15 amino acids. V lost 4 bases to trimming and J lost 8 bases, with 23 bases between them. Germline V lookup: CDR1 GTSNPN, CDR2 SVGIG (reference sequence).

Regarding this clonotype: The junction does not match germline at one end; this may be a read error. V and J are TRBV6-2 or TRBV6-3 and TRBJ2-2; D is possibly TRBD1 or TRBD2 (6 bases each). The CDR3 has 16 amino acids. In germline, CDR1 is MNHEY, CDR2 SVGEGT. The CDR3 coding sequence is TGCGCCAGCAGTTGCGGAGGGGGTGGTCGGACCGGGGAGCTGTTTTTT. Its protein is CASSCGGGGRTGELFF.

This clonotype was picked up a small number of times. This sequence joins TRBV20-1 and TRBJ2-7; 13 nucleotides agree with TRBD2. The CDR3 length is 16 residues. Trimming took 0 bases from V and 2 from J; bases not matched to a gene: 4. The germline V gene has CDR1 DFQATT and CDR2 SNEGSKA (reference sequence). The CDR3, as DNA: TGCAGTGCTAGAGATTGGGGACTAGCGGGGACCTACGAGCAGTACTTC. Residues: CSARDWGLAGTYEQYF.

The rearrangement joins TRBV18 to TRBJ2-4; 8 bases map to TRBD2. V shed 2 bases and J 6 bases; nucleotides not matched to a gene: 3. The CDR3 sequence is 14 residues long. The germline V gene encodes CDR1 KGHSH and CDR2 LQKENI. The CDR3 loop reads CASSPGAGANIQYF. The DNA for the CDR3 is TGTGCCAGCTCACCAGGAGCGGGGGCAAACATTCAGTACTTC.

This clonotype has a handful of counts. The genes are TRBV25-1 and TRBJ1-1, with TRBD1 as a possible D gene (6 bases). V lost 6 bases and J lost 3, with 11 bases in between. The CDR3 covers 13 residues. CDR1 is MGHDK and CDR2 is SYGVNS in the germline V gene. The CDR3 nucleotides read TGTGCCAGCAGCGACGCAGGGGACACTGAAGCTTTCTTT. This gives the protein CASSDAGDTEAFF.

In this sample, this clonotype turned up a few times. The rearrangement joins TRBV5-1 to TRBJ2-3; TRBD2 agrees at 8 bases. V lost 5 bases and J lost 2; bases outside the gene matches: 7. The CDR3 loop spans 15 amino acids. Germline CDR1 reads SGHRS; CDR2 reads YFSETQ. This chain's CDR3 is CASSPGGGPTDTQYF. The CDR3 nucleotides are TGCGCCAGCAGTCCCGGGGGGGGACCCACAGATACGCAGTATTTT.

This clonotype has a count of ten or more. The rearrangement joins TRBV12-3 or TRBV12-4 to TRBJ2-7; D call uncertain. The ends were cut back, 6 bases at V and 3 bases at J, with 9 bases in the middle. CDR3 size: 12 residues. The CDR3, as DNA: TGTGCCAGCAGCACAGTGATCTACGAGCAGTACTTC. This translates into CASSTVIYEQYF.

In this sample, this clonotype turned up many times. The chain employs TRBV2 and TRBJ2-1; D may be TRBD1 (7 bases). Germline CDR1 and CDR2: SNHLY and FYNNEI. This CDR3 is 16 amino acids long. Trimming cost V 4 bases and J 0 bases, with 13 bases left between them. The CDR3 region has the DNA TGTGCCAGCAGTGCTCAGGGGGGTCTCTCCTACAATGAGCAGTTCTTC. It specifies CASSAQGGLSYNEQFF.

The table lists this clonotype with many counts. The chain recombines TRBV5-1 with TRBJ2-7, with a possible D match to TRBD2 (6 bases). This CDR3 spans 17 amino acids. Trimming took off 1 base at V and 0 bases at J, with 17 bases between the two ends. Per the germline V gene, CDR1 is SGHRS and CDR2 is YFSETQ. The CDR3: CASSLFSGLLSSYEQYF. In nucleotides, the CDR3 is TGCGCCAGCAGCTTGTTTAGCGGACTCCTGAGCTCCTACGAGCAGTACTTC.

This clonotype has more than one count but fewer than ten. The chain recombines TRBV15 with TRBJ2-7; the match to TRBD1 covers 10 bases. After removal of 3 bases from V and 2 bases from J, the junction contained 4 bases not matched to a gene. This CDR3 comprises 15 residues. Germline CDR1 reads LNHNV; CDR2 reads YYDKDF (reference sequence). DNA of the CDR3: TGTGCCACCAGCAGGGGACAGGGGATGACCTACGAGCAGTACTTC. Translation: CATSRGQGMTYEQYF.